The clone carrying this T cell receptor beta chain was seen only a few times. The data derive from a study of blood T cells in healthy people across ages. With 5 bases removed from V and 5 bases from J, the gap between germline ends came to 12 bases. CDR1 is SGHTA, CDR2 FQGNSA, per germline. The CDR3 has 13 amino acids. Primed by a sample-barcoded 5' primer and a J-beta primer mix, a second PCR proceeded for 7 to 11 cycles. Per-sample output comprised a minimum of 2.5 million paired-end reads containing CDR3. One entry per CDR3 protein, called by TCRdb with MiXCR from the 5' RACE reads. Among about 540,000 distinct CDR3 sequences listed, less than 25% were seen once. This sample also appeared in a second study, on T cells of mothers and their children. That work states: For related and unrelated pairs alike, thymic selection shapes TCR recombination output similarly. Sequencing revealed no T cell clones that were persistent and microchimeric.

Sequenced material: blood. V gene TRBV7-2 combines with J gene TRBJ1-2, with D possibly TRBD1 on 5 matching bases. The sequence came from a boy younger than 18 in good health. DNA of the CDR3: TGTGCCAGCAGCCGAGGGGAGAGGTATGGCTACACCTTC. Translation: CASSRGERYGYTF.